This TCR beta chain was recovered during a study of blood T cell repertoires in COVID-19. The CDR3 has 13 amino acids. V was clipped by 6 bases and J by 4 bases, with 12 bases between them. Germline CDR1 and CDR2: MDHEN and SYDVKM. Participants were aged roughly 18 to 90 years, lived in 20 to 25 US areas, and enrolled virtually. Grouping used clinical history reported by participants in a survey and questionnaire. Recovered Cohort 3 donors showed two negative PCRs, clearance, or symptom resolution. Original data processing: Using reference gene primer amplification, nucleated cell counts were estimated. Sequencing was performed with immunoSEQ multiplex PCR; in TCRdb, only in-frame clones are kept and a portion is missing. That table gives V, J and clone size, and the DNA gave D and trimming. The sample lists about 250,000 clones; more than 85% were seen once.

Material: PBMCs or T cells enriched from blood (not recorded which). The TCR sequence derives from a man aged 40-55 years who had recovered from COVID-19. The gene calls are TRBV28 and TRBJ1-2; TRBD1 is a possible D gene (5 bases). CDR3 protein: CASSIGTAYGYTF. In DNA, the CDR3 is TGTGCCAGCAGCATCGGGACTGCCTATGGCTACACCTTC.